This T cell receptor (beta chain) was sequenced during a study of OX40 agonist ivuxolimab in advanced cancers. CDR3 length: 15 amino acids. Trimming stripped 7 bases from V and 4 bases from J, with 19 bases between. The germline V gene has CDR1 SNHLY and CDR2 FYNNEI. This clone appeared a single time. The repertoire was sequenced with immunoSEQ multiplex PCR; TCRdb's copy has only in-frame clones and lacks some. Here the sample spans about 70,000 clones, 90% to 95% being singletons. The input for sequencing was CD4+ or CD8+ T cells sorted from blood, taken in a trial of the OX40 agonist ivuxolimab. The chain uses TRBV2 and TRBJ2-5; the D gene is possibly TRBD2 (5 bases). This sequence was found in an adult with an advanced solid tumor such as melanoma, head and neck, liver or kidney cancer. CDR3 bases: TGTGCCAGCACACGGGGTGCTAACTCTCGAGAGACCCAGTACTTC. It is translated as CASTRGANSRETQYF.